This entry lists 28 T cell receptor beta chains sequenced from one sample in a study of patients and donors after allogeneic stem cell transplantation. A single record per CDR3 protein comes from TCRdb applying MiXCR to the RT-PCR reads. The sample has roughly 230,000 distinct CDR3 sequences; 13% to 15% are singletons. Sequencing was done on a sample of blood, either unsorted or a sorted T cell fraction (not recorded which). These receptors all stem from a human donor who was either an allogeneic HSCT recipient or a stem cell or donor lymphocyte infusion donor (not recorded which). It is not recorded whose cells these are; they may come from a transplant donor.

The J gene is TRBJ1-5, the V gene TRBV23-1; 8 bases are shared with TRBD1. TRBV23-1 is sorted into the ORF group, with uncertain function. The CDR3 runs to 18 residues. Germline trimming cut 2 bases from V and 2 bases from J; bases unmatched to any gene: 11. CDR3 residues: CASSQANRGTGGNQPQHF. CDR3 coding DNA: TGCGCCAGCAGTCAAGCCAATCGAGGGACAGGTGGCAATCAGCCCCAGCATTTT.

The rearrangement uses TRBV12-3 or TRBV12-4 and TRBJ1-5, with D maybe TRBD1 (5 bases). Trimming took 6 bases from V and 0 from J, leaving 15 bases between them. The CDR3 spans 16 residues. The DNA of the CDR3 is TGTGCCAGCAGCTCGGGACGGATTAATAGCAATCAGCCCCAGCATTTT. This translates into CASSSGRINSNQPQHF.

This sequence joins TRBV6-2 or TRBV6-3 and TRBJ2-7; perhaps D is TRBD1 or TRBD2 (5 bases each). This CDR3 comprises 15 residues. Deletions cut 5 bases from V and 2 bases from J, with 16 bases between. Germline CDR1 is MNHEY and CDR2 is SVGEGT. CDR3 DNA sequence: TGTGCCAGCAGTGACCTCCGGGACCCACCCTACGAGCAGTACTTC. Protein product: CASSDLRDPPYEQYF.

This CDR3 is CSAWTGYGYGYTF. Here the CDR3 DNA reads TGCAGTGCTTGGACAGGGTATGGCTATGGCTACACCTTC. The chain recombines TRBV20-1 with TRBJ1-2; 8 bases line up with TRBD1. J gave up 4 bases and V 5 bases, and 6 bases lay outside the gene matches. CDR1 and CDR2 from the germline V gene are DFQATT and SNEGSKA (reference sequence). This CDR3 spans 13 amino acids.

The chain couples TRBV18 to TRBJ2-3; 10 bases line up with TRBD1. Trimming at V came to 3 bases and at J to 4 bases, leaving 1 base not matched to a gene. Germline V lookup: CDR1 KGHSH, CDR2 LQKENI. This CDR3 contains 14 residues. Here the CDR3 DNA reads TGTGCCAGCTCACCTGGGACAGGGGCAGATACGCAGTATTTT. Translation: CASSPGTGADTQYF.

This clonotype was detected many times. The genes are TRBV6-1 and TRBJ1-5, with TRBD1 matching over 7 bases. CDR3 length: 15 residues. The V and J ends lost 0 bases and 3 bases, in that order; junction bases with no gene match: 2. Germline V lookup: CDR1 MNHNS, CDR2 SASEGT. The chain's CDR3 is CASSEAGGANQPQHF. The CDR3, as DNA: TGTGCCAGCAGTGAAGCAGGGGGCGCCAATCAGCCCCAGCATTTT.

This clonotype was recorded a few times. The chain combines TRBV20-1 with TRBJ1-6; no firm D call. V dropped 6 bases and J dropped 5 bases, with 17 bases sitting between them. The CDR3 has 15 amino acids. Germline V gene lookup returns CDR1 DFQATT and CDR2 SNEGSKA (reference sequence). CDR3 amino acids: CSALAVAGNNSPLHF. The CDR3 bases are TGCAGTGCCCTAGCAGTCGCGGGAAATAATTCACCCCTCCACTTT.

This clonotype was found a few times. This sequence joins TRBV20-1 and TRBJ2-3; D call uncertain. Germline CDR1 is DFQATT and CDR2 is SNEGSKA (reference sequence). V was shortened by 6 bases and J by 7 bases, with 17 bases between the two germline ends. The CDR3 spans 13 residues. The CDR3 bases are TGCAGTGCGTACGTTTCCGAACACTATACGCAGTATTTT. This codes for CSAYVSEHYTQYF.

The sample holds a few counts of this clonotype. V is TRBV20-1 and J is TRBJ2-7, with a weak D call TRBD2 (5 bases). Germline V gene data show CDR1 as DFQATT and CDR2 as SNEGSKA (reference sequence). The CDR3 loop spans 13 amino acids. Trimming removed 3 bases at V and 2 bases at J, with 11 bases between. In DNA form, the CDR3 reads TGCAGTGCTAGCTTAGAGGGCCCCTACGAGCAGTACTTC. It is translated as CSASLEGPYEQYF.

The V and J genes are TRBV7-9 and TRBJ2-7; no clear D. There are 15 residues in the CDR3. The V end lost 1 base, the J end lost 1 base, and 11 bases lay between the germline ends. The germline CDR1 and CDR2 sequences are SEHNR and FQNEAQ (reference sequence). The CDR3 loop reads CASSLEPIGSYEQYF. CDR3 in DNA: TGTGCCAGCAGCTTAGAACCCATTGGGTCCTACGAGCAGTACTTC.

This clonotype appeared many times. The chain carries TRBV24-1 and TRBJ2-7; tentative D call: TRBD1 (5 bases). Germline CDR1 and CDR2: KGHDR and SFDVKD. The CDR3 is made up of 14 amino acids. V was trimmed by 0 bases and J by 3 bases, leaving 8 bases between them. CDR3 DNA sequence: TGTGCCACCAGTGATTTGCAAGGGGTCTACGAGCAGTACTTC. It translates to CATSDLQGVYEQYF.

The gene calls are TRBV6-1 and TRBJ1-2; 11 nucleotides agree with TRBD1. After removal of 4 bases from V and 4 bases from J, the junction contained 5 bases not matched to a gene. Germline V gene data show CDR1 as MNHNS and CDR2 as SASEGT. CDR3 size: 15 residues. CDR3 DNA: TGTGCCAGCAGTGCCGGGACAGGGGGGGGCTATGGCTACACCTTC. It encodes CASSAGTGGGYGYTF.

The chain has TRBV3-1 and TRBJ1-2, with D possibly TRBD1 on 6 matching bases. There are 13 residues in the CDR3. The germline V gene has CDR1 LGHDT and CDR2 YNNKEL (reference sequence). V was pared by 0 bases and J by 12 bases, with 14 bases between. CDR3 sequence: CASSQDKRGTHTF. CDR3 sequence (DNA): TGTGCCAGCAGCCAAGATAAGAGGGGGACACACACCTTC.

This clonotype was observed many times. The genes are TRBV11-2 and TRBJ2-1, with TRBD2 matching over 15 bases. The J segment lost 0 bases and the V segment lost 6 bases, leaving 6 bases of the junction unmatched. Germline V gene lookup returns CDR1 SGHAT and CDR2 FQNNGV. CDR3 size: 18 residues. CDR3 protein: CASRMGLAGGNSYNEQFF. The CDR3 DNA sequence: TGTGCCAGCAGGATGGGACTAGCGGGGGGTAACTCCTACAATGAGCAGTTCTTC.

This clonotype was detected ten times or more. Sequence at one end of the junction differs from germline and may be a read error. The CDR3 nucleotides read TGTGCCAGTGGGGGCCCTAACTCCCACAATGAGCAGTTCTTC. It is translated as CASGGPNSHNEQFF. The V and J genes are TRBV5-5 and TRBJ2-1; perhaps TRBD1 as D (6 bases). The germline V gene has CDR1 SGHKS and CDR2 YYEKEE (reference sequence). The CDR3 covers 14 residues.

This clonotype has only a few counts. V is TRBV9 and J is TRBJ2-5, with 10 bases that match TRBD2. This CDR3 has 15 residues. Germline V CDR1 and CDR2: SGDLS, YYNGEE. V shed 4 bases, J shed 1 base, and the junction held 4 bases outside the gene matches. The CDR3 DNA reads TGTGCCAGCAGCCCTCTAGCGGGGGCCCAAGAGACCCAGTACTTC. Translating gives CASSPLAGAQETQYF.

This clonotype was counted at least ten times. The chain combines TRBV12-3 or TRBV12-4 with TRBJ1-6; 7 bases agree with TRBD1. The CDR3 runs 13 residues. Trimming cost V 6 bases and J 10 bases; bases outside gene matches: 6. CDR3 nucleotides: TGTGCCAGCAGCCCCACAGGGGACTCACCCCTCCACTTT. Translated, it gives CASSPTGDSPLHF.

This clonotype was recorded at least ten times. This rearrangement joins TRBV3-1 to TRBJ2-1; 8 bases line up with TRBD2. Germline values: CDR1 LGHDT, CDR2 YNNKEL (reference sequence). The CDR3 spans 14 residues. Trimming at V came to 2 bases and at J to 3 bases, leaving 0 bases not matched to a gene. The CDR3 is CASSQRGGYNEQFF. CDR3 bases: TGTGCCAGCAGCCAACGGGGGGGCTACAATGAGCAGTTCTTC.

The chain is built from TRBV20-1 and TRBJ2-1; D gene unclear. CDR1 DFQATT and CDR2 SNEGSKA come from the germline V gene (reference sequence). V was clipped by 3 bases and J by 4 bases, with 31 bases between them. This CDR3 has 20 amino acids. The CDR3 DNA reads TGCAGTGCTAGCGATACTCGCGAGGTCCTACGCAAAAACCTTTACAATGAGCAGTTCTTC. Translation: CSASDTREVLRKNLYNEQFF.

The sample holds many counts of this clonotype. V is TRBV20-1 and J is TRBJ2-1, with 8 nucleotides matching TRBD2. The CDR3 contains 16 residues. Germline values: CDR1 DFQATT, CDR2 SNEGSKA (reference sequence). Written as DNA, the CDR3 is TGCAGGGGGGTAGGCGGGGGGCAAAGCTCCTACAATGAGCAGTTCTTC. This encodes CRGVGGGQSSYNEQFF.

This clonotype was detected a few times. This chain connects TRBV5-1 to TRBJ2-2; D may match TRBD1 or TRBD2 (5 bases each). CDR3 size: 15 residues. Per germline, CDR1 SGHRS and CDR2 YFSETQ. The V end lost 4 bases, the J end lost 8 bases, and 18 bases lay between the germline ends. In DNA form, the CDR3 reads TGCGCCAGCAGCCTGGGACCGGGACCGTCGGGGGAGCTGTTTTTT. This translates into CASSLGPGPSGELFF. The whole variable domain, remainder taken from reference TRBV5-1 and TRBJ2-2, is KAGVTQTPRYLIKTRGQQVTLSCSPISGHRSVSWYQQTPGQGLQFLFEYFSETQRNKGNFPGRFSGRQFSNSRSEMNVSTLELGDSALYLCASSLGPGPSGELFFGEGSRLTVL.

By share, this clonotype ranks as medium-sized (0.01 to 0.1%). The chain is built from TRBV2 and TRBJ2-7, with D possibly being TRBD2 (6 bases). In germline, CDR1 is SNHLY, CDR2 FYNNEI. CDR3 length: 13 residues. V was pared by 7 bases and J by 0 bases, with 10 bases between. CDR3 amino acids: CASTASDSYEQYF. The CDR3, as DNA: TGTGCCAGCACTGCTAGCGACTCCTACGAGCAGTACTTC.

This clonotype occurred a few times. The genes are TRBV7-3 and TRBJ2-5, with D perhaps assigned TRBD1 or TRBD2 (5 bases each). The V gene lost 5 bases and the J gene lost 0 bases, with 13 bases spanning the gap. The CDR3 covers 15 residues. The germline gives CDR1 SGHTA, CDR2 FQGTGA. The CDR3 protein is CASSPAGADQETQYF. The DNA of the CDR3 is TGTGCCAGCAGCCCCGCCGGGGCCGACCAAGAGACCCAGTACTTC.

This clonotype was counted once. The chain combines TRBV13 with TRBJ2-3; 8 bases match TRBD2. The J segment lost 2 bases and the V segment lost 2 bases, leaving 6 bases of the junction unmatched. Germline V gene lookup returns CDR1 PRHDT and CDR2 FYEKMQ (reference sequence). The CDR3 runs to 16 residues. The DNA of the CDR3 is TGTGCCAGCAGCTTAATGACCGGGGGGGCCACAGATACGCAGTATTTT. Translating gives CASSLMTGGATDTQYF. The variable domain in full, completed from reference TRBV13 and TRBJ2-3, reads AAGVIQSPRHLIKEKRETATLKCYPIPRHDTVYWYQQGPGQDPQFLISFYEKMQSDKGSIPDRFSAQQFSDYHSELNMSSLELGDSALYFCASSLMTGGATDTQYFGPGTRLTVL.

This clonotype was recorded a few times. The chain combines TRBV5-1 with TRBJ2-2; 10 positions agree with TRBD2. Unmatched junction bases numbered 2, after V lost 1 base and J lost 5 bases. Germline loops: CDR1 SGHRS, CDR2 YFSETQ. There are 15 residues in the CDR3. CDR3 sequence (DNA): TGCGCCAGCAGCTTGCAACTAGCGGGGACCGGGGAGCTGTTTTTT. This translates into CASSLQLAGTGELFF. Variable domain in full (rest from reference TRBV5-1 and TRBJ2-2): KAGVTQTPRYLIKTRGQQVTLSCSPISGHRSVSWYQQTPGQGLQFLFEYFSETQRNKGNFPGRFSGRQFSNSRSEMNVSTLELGDSALYLCASSLQLAGTGELFFGEGSRLTVL.

The CDR3 DNA is TGTGCCAGCAGTTCGGGACCAACGCGAGTCACCGGGGAGCTGTTTTTT. Translating gives CASSSGPTRVTGELFF. This sequence joins TRBV6-4 and TRBJ2-2; tentatively, D is TRBD1 or TRBD2 (5 bases each). Germline-derived CDR1 and CDR2 are MRHNA and SNTAGT. V was clipped by 5 bases and J by 4 bases, with 17 bases between them. The CDR3 has 16 amino acids.

This clonotype has more than one count but fewer than ten. The chain couples TRBV10-3 to TRBJ2-7; 14 bases match TRBD2. Germline V gene data show CDR1 as ENHRY and CDR2 as SYGVKD. V dropped 6 bases and J dropped 3; count of bases not matched to a gene: 7. The CDR3 totals 16 residues. The CDR3: CAISKGTSGRNYEQYF. The CDR3, as DNA: TGTGCCATCAGCAAAGGGACTAGCGGGAGAAACTACGAGCAGTACTTC.

The table lists this clonotype with a few counts. The chain has TRBV4-2 and TRBJ2-5, with D unclear. Germline V lookup: CDR1 LGHNA, CDR2 YNFKEQ. The CDR3 consists of 14 residues. V was trimmed by 2 bases and J by 4 bases, leaving 11 bases between them. In nucleotides, the CDR3 is TGTGCCAGCAGCCAATCAGTTACCCCAGAGACCCAGTACTTC. It translates to CASSQSVTPETQYF.